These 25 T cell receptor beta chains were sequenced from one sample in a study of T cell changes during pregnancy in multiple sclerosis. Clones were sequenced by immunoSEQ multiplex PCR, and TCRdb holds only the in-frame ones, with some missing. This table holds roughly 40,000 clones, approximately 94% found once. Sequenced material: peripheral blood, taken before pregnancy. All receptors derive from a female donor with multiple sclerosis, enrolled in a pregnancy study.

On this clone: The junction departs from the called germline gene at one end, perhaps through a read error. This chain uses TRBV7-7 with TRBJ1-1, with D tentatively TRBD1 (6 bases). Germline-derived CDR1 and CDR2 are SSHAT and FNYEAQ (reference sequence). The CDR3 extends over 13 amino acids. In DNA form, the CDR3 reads TGTGCTAGCAGCCTTAAAGGGGGCACTGAAGCTTTCTTT. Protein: CASSLKGGTEAFF.

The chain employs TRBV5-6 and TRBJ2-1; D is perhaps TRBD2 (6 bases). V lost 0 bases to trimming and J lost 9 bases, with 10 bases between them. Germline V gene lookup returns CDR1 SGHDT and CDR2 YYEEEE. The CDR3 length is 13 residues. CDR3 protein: CASSLAASVEQFF. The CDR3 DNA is TGTGCCAGCAGCTTGGCCGCTAGCGTTGAGCAGTTCTTC.

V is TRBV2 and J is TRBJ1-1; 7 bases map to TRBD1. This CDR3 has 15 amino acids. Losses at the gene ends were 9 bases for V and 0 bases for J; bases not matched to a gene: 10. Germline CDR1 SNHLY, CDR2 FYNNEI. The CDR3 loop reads CASAGGTNVNTEAFF. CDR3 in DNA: TGTGCCAGTGCAGGGGGAACAAATGTGAACACTGAAGCTTTCTTT.

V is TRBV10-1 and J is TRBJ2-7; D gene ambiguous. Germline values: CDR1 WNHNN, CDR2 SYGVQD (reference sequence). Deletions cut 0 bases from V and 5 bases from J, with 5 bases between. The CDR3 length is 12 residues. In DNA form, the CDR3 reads TGCGCCAGCAGTGAGTCCAAAAACGAGCAGTACTTC. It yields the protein CASSESKNEQYF.

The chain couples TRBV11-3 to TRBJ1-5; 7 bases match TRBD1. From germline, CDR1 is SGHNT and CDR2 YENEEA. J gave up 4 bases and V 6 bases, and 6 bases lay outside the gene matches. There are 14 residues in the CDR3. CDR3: CASRNRGWNQPQHF. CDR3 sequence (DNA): TGTGCCAGCAGAAACAGGGGATGGAATCAGCCCCAGCATTTT.

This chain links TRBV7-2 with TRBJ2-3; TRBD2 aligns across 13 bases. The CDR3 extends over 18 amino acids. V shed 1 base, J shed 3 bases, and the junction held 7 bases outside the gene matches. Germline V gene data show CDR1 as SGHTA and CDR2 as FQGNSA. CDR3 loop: CASSLDRTSGSITDTQYF. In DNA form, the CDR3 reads TGTGCCAGCAGCTTAGACAGGACTAGCGGGAGTATAACAGATACGCAGTATTTT.

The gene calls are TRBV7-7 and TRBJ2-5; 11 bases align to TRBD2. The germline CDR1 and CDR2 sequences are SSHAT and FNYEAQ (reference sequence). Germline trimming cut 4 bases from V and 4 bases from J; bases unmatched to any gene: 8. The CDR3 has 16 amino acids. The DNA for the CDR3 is TGTGCCAGCAGCTCGCACCCTACTAGCGGGAGAGAGACCCAGTACTTC. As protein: CASSSHPTSGRETQYF.

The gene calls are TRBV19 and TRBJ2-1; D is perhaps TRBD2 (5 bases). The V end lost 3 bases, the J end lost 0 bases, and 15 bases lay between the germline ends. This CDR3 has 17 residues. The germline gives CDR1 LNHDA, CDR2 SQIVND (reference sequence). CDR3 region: CASSIGTRPPSYNEQFF. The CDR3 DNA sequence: TGTGCCAGTAGTATCGGCACTAGACCTCCCTCCTACAATGAGCAGTTCTTC. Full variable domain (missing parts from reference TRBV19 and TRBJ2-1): DGGITQSPKYLFRKEGQNVTLSCEQNLNHDAMYWYRQDPGQGLRLIYYSQIVNDFQKGDIAEGYSVSREKKESFPLTVTSAQKNPTAFYLCASSIGTRPPSYNEQFFGPGTRLTVL.

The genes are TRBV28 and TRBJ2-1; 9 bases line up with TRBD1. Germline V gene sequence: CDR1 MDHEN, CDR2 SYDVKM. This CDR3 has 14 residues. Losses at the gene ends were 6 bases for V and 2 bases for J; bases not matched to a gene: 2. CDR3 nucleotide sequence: TGTGCCAGCAGAGGGACAGGGACCTACAATGAGCAGTTCTTC. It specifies CASRGTGTYNEQFF. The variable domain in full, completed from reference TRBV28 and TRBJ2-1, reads DVKVTQSSRYLVKRTGEKVFLECVQDMDHENMFWYRQDPGLGLRLIYFSYDVKMKEKGDIPEGYSVSREKKERFSLILESASTNQTSMYLCASRGTGTYNEQFFGPGTRLTVL.

CDR3 sequence: CASSKSPGQTWTSKSSYNEQFF. CDR3 nucleotide sequence: TGTGCCAGCAGCAAATCACCGGGACAGACTTGGACTAGCAAAAGCTCCTACAATGAGCAGTTCTTC. The chain combines TRBV21-1 with TRBJ2-1; the table's D call of TRBD2 was not tested on the DNA. TRBV21-1 is shown as a pseudogene. The CDR3 runs 22 residues.

As DNA, the CDR3 is TGTGCCAGCAGCGGAACGGGAGTACCGTCGATGGAGACCCAGTACTTC. Residues: CASSGTGVPSMETQYF. The rearrangement uses TRBV9 and TRBJ2-5; TRBD2 might be the D (6 bases). Germline V gives CDR1 SGDLS, CDR2 YYNGEE. V lost 3 bases and J lost 5, with 20 bases in between. This CDR3 is 16 amino acids long.

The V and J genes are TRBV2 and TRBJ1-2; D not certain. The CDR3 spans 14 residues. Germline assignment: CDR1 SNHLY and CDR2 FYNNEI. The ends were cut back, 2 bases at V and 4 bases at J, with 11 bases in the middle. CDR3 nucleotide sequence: TGTGCCAGCAGTGAACGGACTTGGGTCTATGGCTACACCTTC. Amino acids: CASSERTWVYGYTF.

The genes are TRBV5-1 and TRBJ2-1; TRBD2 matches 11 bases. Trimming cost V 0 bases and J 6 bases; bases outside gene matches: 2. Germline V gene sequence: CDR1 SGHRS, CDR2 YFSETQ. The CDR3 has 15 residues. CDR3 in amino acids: CASSLDTSGSNEQFF. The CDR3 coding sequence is TGCGCCAGCAGCTTGGATACTAGCGGGAGCAATGAGCAGTTCTTC.

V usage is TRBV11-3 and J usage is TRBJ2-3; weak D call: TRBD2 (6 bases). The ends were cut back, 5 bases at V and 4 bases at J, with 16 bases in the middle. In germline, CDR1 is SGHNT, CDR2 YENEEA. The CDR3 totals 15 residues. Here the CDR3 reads CASSPSDRESDTQYF. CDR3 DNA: TGTGCCAGCAGCCCCTCCGATCGGGAGTCAGATACGCAGTATTTT.

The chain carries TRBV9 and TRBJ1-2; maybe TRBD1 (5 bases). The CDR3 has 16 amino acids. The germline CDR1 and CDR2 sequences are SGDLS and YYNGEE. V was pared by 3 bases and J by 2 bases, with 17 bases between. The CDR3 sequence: CASSAPIGGGNYGYTF. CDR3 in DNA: TGTGCCAGCAGCGCCCCTATTGGGGGGGGGAACTATGGCTACACCTTC.

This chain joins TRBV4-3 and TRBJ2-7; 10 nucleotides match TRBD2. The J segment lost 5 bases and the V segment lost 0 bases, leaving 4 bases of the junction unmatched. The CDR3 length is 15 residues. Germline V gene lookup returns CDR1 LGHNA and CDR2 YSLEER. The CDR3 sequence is CASSQDTSGKDEQYF. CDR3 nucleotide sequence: TGCGCCAGCAGCCAAGATACTAGCGGGAAAGACGAGCAGTACTTC.

This CDR3 reads CAWSVSRSNEQFF. The CDR3, as DNA: TGTGCCTGGAGTGTATCCCGTTCCAATGAGCAGTTCTTC. The V gene is TRBV30, the J gene TRBJ2-1; D remains unclear. From germline, CDR1 is GTSNPN and CDR2 SVGIG (reference sequence). V lost 0 bases and J 6 bases, leaving 9 bases between the germline ends. The length of the CDR3 is 13 residues.

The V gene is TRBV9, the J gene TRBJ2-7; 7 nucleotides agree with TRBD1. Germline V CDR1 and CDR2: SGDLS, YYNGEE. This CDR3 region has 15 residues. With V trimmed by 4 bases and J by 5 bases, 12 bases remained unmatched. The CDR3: CASSPPDRADHEQYF. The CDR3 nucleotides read TGTGCCAGCAGCCCACCCGACAGGGCCGACCACGAGCAGTACTTC.

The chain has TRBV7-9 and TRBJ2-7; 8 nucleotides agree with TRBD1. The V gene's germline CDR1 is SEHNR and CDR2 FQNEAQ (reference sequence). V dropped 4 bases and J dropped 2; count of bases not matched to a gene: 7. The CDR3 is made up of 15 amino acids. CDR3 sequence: CASSSDREYAYEQYF. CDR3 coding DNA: TGTGCCAGCAGCTCGGACAGGGAATATGCCTACGAGCAGTACTTC. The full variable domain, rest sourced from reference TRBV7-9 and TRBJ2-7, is DTGVSQNPRHKITKRGQNVTFRCDPISEHNRLYWYRQTLGQGPEFLTYFQNEAQLEKSRLLSDRFSAERPKGSFSTLEIQRTEQGDSAMYLCASSSDREYAYEQYFGPGTRLTVT.

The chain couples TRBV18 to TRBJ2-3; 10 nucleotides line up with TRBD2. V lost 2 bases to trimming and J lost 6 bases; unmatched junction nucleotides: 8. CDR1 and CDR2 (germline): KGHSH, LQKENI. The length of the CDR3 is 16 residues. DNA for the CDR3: TGTGCCAGCTCACCAACTAGCGGGGTTCTCGTGGATACGCAGTATTTT. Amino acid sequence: CASSPTSGVLVDTQYF.

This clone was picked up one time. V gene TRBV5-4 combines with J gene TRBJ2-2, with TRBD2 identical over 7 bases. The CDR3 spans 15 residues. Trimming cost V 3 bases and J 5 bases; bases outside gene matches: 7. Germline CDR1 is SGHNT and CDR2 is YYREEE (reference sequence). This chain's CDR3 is CASSSRDYPTGELFF. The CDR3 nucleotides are TGTGCCAGCAGCTCAAGGGACTACCCAACCGGGGAGCTGTTTTTT.

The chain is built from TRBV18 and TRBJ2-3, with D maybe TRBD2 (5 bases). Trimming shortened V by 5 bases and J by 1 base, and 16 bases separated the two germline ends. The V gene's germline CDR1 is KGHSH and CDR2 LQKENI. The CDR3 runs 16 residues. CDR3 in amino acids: CASSTGYREGTDTQYF. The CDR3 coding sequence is TGTGCCAGCTCAACGGGATACCGTGAGGGCACAGATACGCAGTATTTT.

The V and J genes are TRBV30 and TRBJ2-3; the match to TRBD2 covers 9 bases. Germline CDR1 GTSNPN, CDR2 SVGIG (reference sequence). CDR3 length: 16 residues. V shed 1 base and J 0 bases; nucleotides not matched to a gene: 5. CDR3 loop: CAWSGPTSGSTDTQYF. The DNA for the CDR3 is TGTGCCTGGAGTGGGCCGACTAGCGGAAGCACAGATACGCAGTATTTT.

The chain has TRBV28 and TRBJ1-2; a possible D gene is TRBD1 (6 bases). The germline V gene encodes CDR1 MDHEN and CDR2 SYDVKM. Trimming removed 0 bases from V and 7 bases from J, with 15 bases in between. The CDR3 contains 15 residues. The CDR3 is CASSLWGAGDGGYTF. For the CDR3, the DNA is TGTGCCAGCAGTTTATGGGGGGCAGGGGACGGTGGCTACACCTTC.

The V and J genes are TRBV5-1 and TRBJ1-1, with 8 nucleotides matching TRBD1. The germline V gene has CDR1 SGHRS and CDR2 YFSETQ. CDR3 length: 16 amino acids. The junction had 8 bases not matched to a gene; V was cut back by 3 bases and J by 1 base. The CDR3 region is CASSWEDRGENTEAFF. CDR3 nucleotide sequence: TGCGCCAGCAGCTGGGAAGACAGGGGCGAGAACACTGAAGCTTTCTTT.